This TCR beta chain was captured in a study of OX40 agonist ivuxolimab in advanced cancers. Looking at the study overall: Every 2 weeks, patients received ivuxolimab intravenously, dosed at 0.01 to 10 mg/kg. Of mixed ages from about 23 to 79 and averaging about 56 years, the group was more than 65% male.

The V end lost 2 bases, the J end lost 4 bases, and 16 bases lay between the germline ends. From germline, CDR1 is MNHNY and CDR2 SVGAGI (reference sequence). There are 16 residues in the CDR3. TCRdb's copy holds only in-frame clones and misses some; the assay was immunoSEQ multiplex PCR. The sample has about 84,000 clones, about 90% seen once. Sequencing used CD4+ or CD8+ T cells sorted from blood, obtained in a trial of the OX40 agonist ivuxolimab. The TCR comes from an adult with an advanced solid tumor such as melanoma, head and neck, liver or kidney cancer. J is TRBJ2-3 and V is TRBV6-6, with D possibly being TRBD2 (6 bases). CDR3 DNA: TGTGCCAGCAGTTACCCGCCTGGGGGGACCTCAGATACGCAGTATTTT. It encodes CASSYPPGGTSDTQYF.